Below, 3 T cell receptor beta chains from the same sample are listed, as sequenced in a study of T cells in Graves' hyperthyroidism and ophthalmopathy. The CDR3 regions of TCR beta were amplified from RNA transcripts. Primed by the HTBI set, a first-round RT-PCR was run on the TCR CDR3. TCRdb re-called the multiplex PCR reads with MiXCR, one entry per CDR3 protein. Of over 700,000 distinct CDR3 sequences in the sample, roughly 40% were seen once. Sequenced input: blood. These receptors were taken from a young man with Graves' hyperthyroidism.

This clonotype was counted ten times or more. This chain links TRBV6-6 with TRBJ1-6, with 7 bases identical to TRBD1. The length of the CDR3 is 15 residues. Trimming removed 5 bases from V and 5 bases from J; junction bases left unmatched: 6. The germline CDR1 and CDR2 sequences are MNHNY and SVGAGI (reference sequence). The CDR3 nucleotides read TGTGCCAGCAGTCCACAGGGGCCAAATAATTCACCCCTCCACTTT. It specifies CASSPQGPNNSPLHF.

This sequence joins TRBV11-2 and TRBJ2-6; possible D gene TRBD1, 6 bases. CDR1 is SGHAT and CDR2 is FQNNGV in the germline V gene. The CDR3 runs 18 residues. V was trimmed by 4 bases and J by 2 bases, leaving 18 bases between them. The CDR3, as DNA: TGTGCCAGCAGCTATATATCGGGACACAGTACTGGGGCCAACGTCCTGACTTTC. It codes for CASSYISGHSTGANVLTF.

The rearrangement links TRBV20-1 to TRBJ1-3; the D is unclear. The V gene's germline CDR1 is DFQATT and CDR2 SNEGSKA (reference sequence). The CDR3 loop spans 15 amino acids. The V end was cut by 4 bases, the J end by 0 bases, with 13 bases between. The CDR3 nucleotides are TGCAGTGCTATGGACGGGTCCCCCTCTGGAAACACCATATATTTT. The encoded protein is CSAMDGSPSGNTIYF.